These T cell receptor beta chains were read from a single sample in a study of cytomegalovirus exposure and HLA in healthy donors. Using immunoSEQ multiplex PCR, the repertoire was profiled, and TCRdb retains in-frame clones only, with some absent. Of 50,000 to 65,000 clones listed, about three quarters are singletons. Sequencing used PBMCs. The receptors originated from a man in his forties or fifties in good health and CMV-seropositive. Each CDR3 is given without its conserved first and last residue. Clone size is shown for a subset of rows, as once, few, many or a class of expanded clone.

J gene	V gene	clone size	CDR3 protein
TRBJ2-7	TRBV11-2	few	ASSHLGSPYEQY
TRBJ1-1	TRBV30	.	AWSGPGQSLSITKAF
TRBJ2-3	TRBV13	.	ASSLGFPRGPADTQY
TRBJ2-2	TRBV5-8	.	ASSKQGAQNTGELF
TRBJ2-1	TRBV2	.	ASLYEALYNEQF
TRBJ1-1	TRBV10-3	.	AISESGGGTGGMNTEAF
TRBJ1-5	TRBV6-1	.	ASSSTGTSNQPQH
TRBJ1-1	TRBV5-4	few	ASSRGTGNTEAF
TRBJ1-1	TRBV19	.	ASSTHARLNTEAF
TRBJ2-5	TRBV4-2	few	ASSHGLADGGTQY
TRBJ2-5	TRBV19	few	ASSIGMGAVETQY
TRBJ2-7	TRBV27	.	ASSLSSDNSYEQY
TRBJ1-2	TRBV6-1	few	ASAGGPPYGYT
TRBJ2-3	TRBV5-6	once	ASSPGTSGRRGTDTQY
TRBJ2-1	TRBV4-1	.	ASSGLAGVRNEQF
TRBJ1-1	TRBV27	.	ASRSGGTNTEAF
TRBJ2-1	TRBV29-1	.	SVERGRDEQF
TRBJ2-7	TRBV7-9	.	ASSDGTGGSYEQY
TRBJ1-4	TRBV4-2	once	ASSQTWTGSREKLF
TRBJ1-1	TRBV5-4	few	ASSTRDRDRVRPEAF
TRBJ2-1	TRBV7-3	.	ASSPGTSGSINEQF
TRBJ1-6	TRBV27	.	ASSTRDSTNSPLH
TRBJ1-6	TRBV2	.	ASSVNRDNSPLH
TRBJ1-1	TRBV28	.	ASSLTGGRAF
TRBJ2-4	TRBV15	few	ATSRDPGSIQY
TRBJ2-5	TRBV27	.	ASSGTTSGSETQY
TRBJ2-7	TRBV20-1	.	SADSDYEQY
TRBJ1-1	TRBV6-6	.	ASSWTAPGAF
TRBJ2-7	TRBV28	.	ASSLTGQQATQY
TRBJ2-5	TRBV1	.	TWSGSGGLETQY
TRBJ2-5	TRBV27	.	ASSTIPQETQY
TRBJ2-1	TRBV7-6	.	ASSLRQGHNEQF
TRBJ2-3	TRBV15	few	ATSRGASGTTDTQY
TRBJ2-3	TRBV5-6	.	ASSFRTGISTDTQY
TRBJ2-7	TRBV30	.	ATPSQGQAYEQY
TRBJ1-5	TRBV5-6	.	ASSLRGGLQH
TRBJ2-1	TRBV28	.	ASSWTGSYNEQF
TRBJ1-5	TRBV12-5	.	ASPPQGGSNQPQH
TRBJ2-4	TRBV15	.	ATSRGSEGAGKNIQY
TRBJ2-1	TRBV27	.	ASSSPWGGNEQF
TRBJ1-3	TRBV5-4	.	ASSLGGGDTIY